A single sample is the source of the 9 T cell receptor beta chains below, sequenced in a study of control samples from healthy donors and cancer patients. TCRdb keeps only in-frame clones here, not all; method: immunoSEQ multiplex PCR. The data show some 130,000 clones, around 90% seen once. The sample was blood. The receptors derive from a man aged 40-49 years in good health.

The chain couples TRBV27 to TRBJ2-2, with 10 nucleotides matching TRBD2. The germline V gene has CDR1 MNHEY and CDR2 SMNVEV (reference sequence). The CDR3 loop spans 14 amino acids. J gave up 10 bases and V 7 bases, and 9 bases lay outside the gene matches. This CDR3 reads CASTESGGVEELFF. For the CDR3, the DNA is TGTGCCAGCACGGAAAGCGGGGGGGTTGAGGAGCTGTTTTTT.

The CDR3 bases are TGTGCCAGCAGCTTAGGGACAGGGATGAGCTCCTACAATGAGCAGTTCTTC. It translates to CASSLGTGMSSYNEQFF. This chain joins TRBV11-3 and TRBJ2-1; TRBD1 aligns across 8 bases. The germline V gene has CDR1 SGHNT and CDR2 YENEEA. This CDR3 is 17 amino acids long. J was trimmed by 0 bases and V by 1 base; bases with no gene match: 5.

The genes are TRBV14 and TRBJ2-6; the D gene could be TRBD1 or TRBD2 (5 bases each). The V end lost 0 bases, the J end lost 0 bases, and 9 bases lay between the germline ends. Germline V gene sequence: CDR1 SGHDN, CDR2 FVKESK. The CDR3 spans 17 residues. The CDR3 DNA reads as TGTGCCAGCAGCCAAGACCCAGGGAGCTCTGGGGCCAACGTCCTGACTTTC. Its translation is CASSQDPGSSGANVLTF.

The rearrangement joins TRBV5-1 to TRBJ2-7, with D possibly matching TRBD1 (5 bases). Germline values: CDR1 SGHRS, CDR2 YFSETQ. The CDR3 is made up of 14 amino acids. The V gene lost 5 bases and the J gene lost 3 bases, with 15 bases spanning the gap. The CDR3 protein is CASSRRGGVYEQYF. Here the CDR3 DNA reads TGCGCCAGCAGTCGAAGGGGCGGAGTCTACGAGCAGTACTTC.

The gene calls are TRBV9 and TRBJ1-2, with D possibly TRBD1 on 6 matching bases. CDR3 length: 15 residues. The germline CDR1 and CDR2 sequences are SGDLS and YYNGEE. The V end lost 0 bases, the J end lost 4 bases, and 13 bases lay between the germline ends. Here the CDR3 DNA reads TGTGCCAGCAGCGTAGGGGCGGACAGAAGCTATGGCTACACCTTC. Translation: CASSVGADRSYGYTF.

The chain joins TRBV9 to TRBJ2-1; D is possibly TRBD2 (5 bases). The CDR3 is made up of 15 amino acids. From germline, CDR1 is SGDLS and CDR2 YYNGEE. Deletions cut 0 bases from V and 4 bases from J, with 11 bases between. The CDR3 DNA is TGTGCCAGCAGCGTAGAGGGAGAGGAGTACAATGAGCAGTTCTTC. Amino acids: CASSVEGEEYNEQFF.

This sequence joins TRBV18 and TRBJ1-2, with a weak D call TRBD1 (6 bases). Trimming took off 4 bases at V and 6 bases at J, with 18 bases between the two ends. Looked up from germline, CDR1 is KGHSH and CDR2 is LQKENI. The CDR3 loop spans 15 amino acids. The CDR3 region is CASSQYWDTSNGYTF. In DNA, the CDR3 is TGTGCCAGCTCACAATACTGGGACACCTCCAATGGCTACACCTTC.

V is TRBV20-1 and J is TRBJ1-5; D is uncertain. V gave up 3 bases and J gave up 1 base, with 7 bases separating them. The CDR3 sequence is 13 residues long. Germline loops: CDR1 DFQATT, CDR2 SNEGSKA (reference sequence). The CDR3 nucleotides are TGCAGTGCTAGTCAGGAAAGCAATCAGCCCCAGCATTTT. Residues: CSASQESNQPQHF.

This clone came up once. This rearrangement joins TRBV30 to TRBJ2-7; the match to TRBD1 covers 10 bases. In germline, CDR1 is GTSNPN, CDR2 SVGIG (reference sequence). This CDR3 region has 17 residues. V gave up 1 base and J gave up 2 bases; unmatched junction bases: 11. The DNA of the CDR3 is TGTGCCTGGAGTGAGACAGGGGGCGCGGGACTAGCCTACGAGCAGTACTTC. Translated, it gives CAWSETGGAGLAYEQYF.